Here is one T cell receptor (beta chain) with its context. Its antigen is currently unknown. Trimming took 5 bases from V and 5 from J; bases not matched to a gene: 7. In germline, CDR1 is LNHNV, CDR2 YYDKDF (reference sequence). This CDR3 has 16 residues. This record comes from a study of beta chain features in type 1 diabetes. Study-wide findings and caveats: Lower insertion and higher deletion counts appeared at VDJ junctions in type 1 diabetes patients. All four CD4+ subsets from Type 1 diabetes patients carried moderately but significantly shorter TCRB CDR3s.

Expressed TCRB transcripts got sequenced, as all isolated RNA was reverse transcribed. The assay was immunoSEQ multiplex PCR, and TCRdb's table has in-frame clones only and misses some. This table has some 52,000 clones, less than 55% appearing once. The sequence derives from a man younger than 45 with type 1 diabetes. The V gene is TRBV15, the J gene TRBJ2-1; 12 bases agree with TRBD2. The sequenced sample consisted of Tregs from blood. As DNA, the CDR3 is TGTGCCACCAGCTTAACTAGCGGGAGGTTGGACAATGAGCAGTTCTTC. Translated: CATSLTSGRLDNEQFF.